Shown below are 11 T cell receptor beta chains from a single sample sequenced in a study of cytomegalovirus exposure and HLA in healthy donors. PCR was performed using 60 Vbeta and 13 Jbeta primers. Measured with immunoSEQ multiplex PCR; TCRdb has only the in-frame clones, and not every one. The sample lists under 200,000 clones; around 77% were seen once. What was sequenced was PBMCs. The origin of the receptors is a man in his 60s in good health and CMV-seronegative.

This clone was counted once. The chain has TRBV28 and TRBJ1-1; possibly TRBD1 for D (5 bases). The CDR3 runs 13 residues. Germline CDR1 MDHEN, CDR2 SYDVKM. V dropped 7 bases and J dropped 1 base, with 10 bases sitting between them. The CDR3 DNA reads as TGTGCCAGCACCCGACAGTCGAACACTGAAGCTTTCTTT. It codes for CASTRQSNTEAFF.

The chain uses TRBV6-5 and TRBJ2-7; D perhaps matches TRBD2 (6 bases). Germline loops: CDR1 MNHEY, CDR2 SVGAGI. Trimming took off 0 bases at V and 7 bases at J, with 19 bases between the two ends. CDR3 length: 16 amino acids. Here the CDR3 DNA reads TGTGCCAGCAGTTACTCAGGGACTCCCGGAACGGTTGAGCAGTACTTC. Amino acid sequence: CASSYSGTPGTVEQYF.

The chain has TRBV23-1 and TRBJ2-2, with 7 bases lining up with TRBD1. TRBV23-1 has ORF status, its function being uncertain. The CDR3 is made up of 16 amino acids. V trimming: 2 bases; J trimming: 0 bases; junction bases outside the gene matches: 3. The CDR3 sequence: CASSQTQGANTGELFF. The DNA for the CDR3 is TGCGCCAGCAGTCAAACCCAGGGGGCGAACACCGGGGAGCTGTTTTTT.

In this sample, this clone turned up a few times. The rearrangement uses TRBV25-1 and TRBJ1-1; D unclear. This CDR3 region has 13 residues. CDR1 is MGHDK, CDR2 SYGVNS, per germline. V lost 3 bases and J 11 bases, leaving 16 bases between the germline ends. The CDR3 DNA sequence: TGTGCCAGCAGTGATCCGGGTCGAAAGAGGGCTTTCTTT. This encodes CASSDPGRKRAFF.

This clone turned up a few times. The chain recombines TRBV2 with TRBJ2-3; D gene unclear. Germline V gene data show CDR1 as SNHLY and CDR2 as FYNNEI. The V and J ends lost 2 bases and 1 base respectively, with 10 bases between them. The CDR3 has 15 amino acids. In DNA form, the CDR3 reads TGTGCCAGCAGTGAAACAAGACTCGGCACAGATACGCAGTATTTT. Residues: CASSETRLGTDTQYF.

The CDR3: CASSQDTGTYEQYF. CDR3 DNA: TGCGCCAGCAGCCAAGATACAGGCACCTACGAGCAGTACTTC. V gene TRBV4-3 combines with J gene TRBJ2-5, with TRBD1 as a possible D gene (5 bases). The last part of the DNA fits TRBJ2-7 better; the J call may be wrong. This CDR3 has 14 amino acids. In germline, CDR1 is LGHNA, CDR2 YSLEER.

The J gene is TRBJ1-1, the V gene TRBV29-1; a possible D gene is TRBD1 (5 bases). CDR1 and CDR2 (germline): SQVTM, ANQGSEA. The CDR3 runs 11 residues. Trimming cost V 7 bases and J 10 bases, with 16 bases left between them. This CDR3 is CSAGQGSIAFF. The CDR3 DNA sequence: TGCAGCGCGGGCCAGGGCTCCATAGCTTTCTTT. Full variable domain (missing parts from reference TRBV29-1 and TRBJ1-1): SAVISQKPSRDICQRGTSLTIQCQVDSQVTMMFWYRQQPGQSLTLIATANQGSEATYESGFVIDKFPISRPNLTFSTLTVSNMSPEDSSIYLCSAGQGSIAFFGQGTRLTVV.

The chain recombines TRBV19 with TRBJ1-3; 10 bases match TRBD1. This CDR3 region has 14 residues. The germline V gene has CDR1 LNHDA and CDR2 SQIVND (reference sequence). Germline trimming cut 10 bases from V and 3 bases from J; bases unmatched to any gene: 6. The CDR3 loop is CATGTGAGGNTIYF. CDR3 DNA sequence: TGTGCCACCGGGACAGGGGCTGGTGGAAACACCATATATTTT. Supplemented by reference TRBV19 and TRBJ1-3, the full variable domain reads DGGITQSPKYLFRKEGQNVTLSCEQNLNHDAMYWYRQDPGQGLRLIYYSQIVNDFQKGDIAEGYSVSREKKESFPLTVTSAQKNPTAFYLCATGTGAGGNTIYFGEGSWLTVV.

The CDR3 spells CASSQGTGLDTIYF. The DNA for the CDR3 is TGCGCCAGCAGCCAAGGGACAGGGCTTGACACCATATATTTT. The chain is built from TRBV4-1 and TRBJ1-3; 8 nucleotides line up with TRBD1. This CDR3 is built from 14 residues. The trim removed 1 base at V and 8 bases at J, leaving 4 bases unmatched. Germline CDR1 reads MGHRA; CDR2 reads YSYEKL.

The chain is built from TRBV29-1 and TRBJ2-7; D unclear. The CDR3 length is 13 residues. The V gene's germline CDR1 is SQVTM and CDR2 ANQGSEA. The V gene lost 4 bases and the J gene lost 0 bases, with 10 bases spanning the gap. CDR3 sequence: CSVVRGGSYEQYF. In DNA form, the CDR3 reads TGCAGCGTTGTGAGAGGTGGCTCCTACGAGCAGTACTTC.

This chain uses TRBV30 with TRBJ2-2, with 8 positions matching TRBD1. This CDR3 is built from 14 residues. With 5 bases clipped from V and 4 bases from J, the junction kept 6 bases outside the gene matches. Germline CDR1 GTSNPN, CDR2 SVGIG (reference sequence). In nucleotides, the CDR3 is TGTGCCTGGGCGACAGGGGTCGGCACCGGGGAGCTGTTTTTT. It specifies CAWATGVGTGELFF. Filled out from reference TRBV30 and TRBJ2-2, the complete variable domain reads SQTIHQWPATLVQPVGSPLSLECTVEGTSNPNLYWYRQAAGRGLQLLFYSVGIGQISSEVPQNLSASRPQDRQFILSSKKLLLSDSGFYLCAWATGVGTGELFFGEGSRLTVL.